The rows below give T cell receptor beta chains drawn from one sample of a study of cytotoxic CD8 clonotypes in ibrutinib-treated CLL. The assay was immunoSEQ multiplex PCR, and TCRdb's table has in-frame clones only and misses some. In the table there are roughly 200,000 clones, approximately 79% of which are singletons. The sequences come from PBMCs, collected after 12 months of ibrutinib treatment. The receptors stem from a human donor with chronic lymphocytic leukemia. Each CDR3 is given with its conserved first and last residue. Fields, in order: clone size, V gene, J gene, CDR3 protein. The size entry is marked missing in some rows and otherwise reads once, few, many or a size class.

NA	TRBV10-1	TRBJ1-1	CASSETGNTEAFF
NA	TRBV7-9	TRBJ2-7	CASSLGTVEQYF
few	TRBV7-8	TRBJ1-6	CASSPVLHYNSPLHF
NA	TRBV10-1	TRBJ2-7	CASSENPYEQYF
NA	TRBV6-5	TRBJ2-7	CASSSNRGSYEQYF
NA	TRBV28	TRBJ2-6	CASSLQGAGGANVLTF
NA	TRBV28	TRBJ2-1	CASSPSGRAATIKQFF
NA	TRBV12-5	TRBJ1-1	CASAFSDRGEAFF
NA	TRBV4-1	TRBJ1-1	CASSQSPGQRNTEAFF
NA	TRBV7-9	TRBJ2-2	CASSLAPAANTGELFF
NA	TRBV29-1	TRBJ2-1	CSVDSAFYNEQFF
NA	TRBV18	TRBJ2-1	CASSPPGYNEQFF
few	TRBV4-1	TRBJ2-7	CASSQDQAAYEQYF
NA	TRBV25-1	NA	CASSEFPESGAKSSEQYF
NA	TRBV28	TRBJ2-7	CASSRGAGHEQYF
NA	TRBV10-1	TRBJ2-3	CASGPDRSGTQYF
NA	TRBV7-6	TRBJ1-4	CASSLRQGSTNEKLFF
NA	TRBV10-1	TRBJ1-1	CASSDGDLNTEAFF
NA	TRBV5-6	TRBJ2-3	CASISQPTSTDTQYF
NA	TRBV10-2	TRBJ2-2	CASSRLAGSTGELFF
NA	TRBV27	TRBJ2-2	CASSLWTGELFF
NA	TRBV19	TRBJ2-1	CASHATGAPPNEQFF
NA	TRBV4-1	TRBJ1-4	CASSHSSEKLFF
NA	TRBV4-1	TRBJ2-3	CASSQEFGRDTDTQYF
NA	TRBV28	TRBJ2-1	CASSSPGKRFF
NA	TRBV7-9	TRBJ1-2	CASSLSTENYGYTF
NA	TRBV5-1	TRBJ2-5	CASSPARGLAGGETQYF
NA	TRBV6-4	TRBJ2-7	CASSDGYGPSYEQYF
few	TRBV5-1	TRBJ2-5	CASSLQGGFGTQYF
few	TRBV15	TRBJ1-1	CATSKQATEAFF
NA	TRBV6-5	TRBJ1-5	CASSGQGYGQPQHF
NA	TRBV7-9	TRBJ1-1	CASSVGFYTEAFF
NA	TRBV28	TRBJ1-2	CASTYPDGSTIYGYTF
NA	TRBV1	TRBJ2-1	CTSSQLPDSRGGGHNEQFF
few	TRBV2	TRBJ2-1	CASGGRGGSNEQFF
NA	TRBV6-1	TRBJ2-2	CASSGQYTGELFF
few	TRBV6-5	TRBJ2-7	CASSYSIPDGAYEQYF
NA	TRBV6-1	TRBJ2-7	CASSGPGSRSYEQYF
NA	TRBV27	TRBJ2-7	CASSSFQTGGDEQYF
NA	TRBV6-5	TRBJ1-2	CASSNRDVDYGYTF
NA	TRBV5-1	TRBJ2-7	CASRQQGAPDEQYF
NA	TRBV4-1	TRBJ2-7	CASSQEDFISYEQYF
NA	TRBV2	TRBJ1-1	CASLLGTEAFF
NA	TRBV28	TRBJ2-5	CASSYDYDLGYKTQYF
NA	TRBV5-1	TRBJ2-3	CASSGGRATDTQYF
NA	TRBV6-6	TRBJ2-5	CASSPVLAGGKTQYF